The sequence of this T cell receptor (beta chain) was determined in a study of cytomegalovirus exposure and HLA in healthy donors. The CDR3 is made up of 16 amino acids. Per germline, CDR1 MNHNS and CDR2 SASEGT. V was trimmed by 0 bases and J by 3 bases, leaving 15 bases between them. The PCR was carried out with 60 Vbeta primers and 13 Jbeta primers. Data came from immunoSEQ multiplex PCR; TCRdb stores just in-frame clones and leaves some out. The table records roughly 240,000 clones, 70% to 90% of them present only once. The specimen was PBMCs. This chain uses TRBV6-1 with TRBJ2-7; D unresolved. The source is a girl aged 2 to 9 in good health and CMV-seronegative. This CDR3 reads CASSEARLRIYYEQYF. CDR3 nucleotide sequence: TGTGCCAGCAGTGAAGCGAGGCTGAGGATTTACTACGAGCAGTACTTC.